This is a list of T cell receptor beta chains from one sample in a study of cytomegalovirus exposure and HLA in healthy donors. Some clones are missing from TCRdb's copy, which holds only in-frame ones; the method was immunoSEQ multiplex PCR. The sample shows about 61,000 clones, about four fifths of them seen only once. Sequenced: PBMCs. These receptors came from a man aged 45 to 65 in good health and CMV-seropositive. Each CDR3 is given with its conserved first and last residue. The D gene is left open where the match is weak. A row's size may be missing; if present it is once, few, many or a size class.

size	D	J	V	DNA	CDR3
NA	NA	TRBJ1-1	TRBV27	TGTGCCAGCAGTTCCAGACACCCAAACACTGAAGCTTTCTTT	CASSSRHPNTEAFF
NA	TRBD1	TRBJ2-5	TRBV4-2	TGTGCCAGCAGCGGGACAGAGCTCCCGGAGACCCAGTACTTC	CASSGTELPETQYF
once	TRBD1	TRBJ2-1	TRBV5-8	TGTGCCAGCAGCCTCGGGACAGGGGGCCTCTTGGGTGAGCAGTTCTTC	CASSLGTGGLLGEQFF
NA	NA	TRBJ1-6	TRBV5-6	TGTGCCAGCAGCTTGAAGTGGAGCTCCTATAATTCACCCCTCCACTTT	CASSLKWSSYNSPLHF
NA	TRBD2	TRBJ2-1	TRBV6-4	TGTGCCCCGTGGGTGACTAGCGGGCCCTCCTACAATGAGCAGTTCTTC	CAPWVTSGPSYNEQFF
NA	NA	TRBJ1-6	TRBV6-1	TGTGCCAGCAGTTCAGACAGCTGGATTAATTCACCCCTCCACTTT	CASSSDSWINSPLHF
NA	NA	TRBJ1-2	TRBV5-6	TGTGCCAGCAGCTTGGGGGCAGTCGGTGGCTACACCTTC	CASSLGAVGGYTF
NA	NA	TRBJ1-4	TRBV5-1	TGCGCCAGCAGCGAAGCTTCAACTAATGAAAAACTGTTTTTT	CASSEASTNEKLFF
NA	TRBD1	TRBJ2-7	TRBV7-9	TGTGCCAGCAGCTTAAACAGGGGTACGGACGAGCAGTACTTC	CASSLNRGTDEQYF
NA	NA	TRBJ2-7	TRBV10-3	TGTGCCATCAGTGACTCCCCAGACGAGCAGTACTTC	CAISDSPDEQYF
few	TRBD1	TRBJ2-7	TRBV30	TGTGCCTGGAGTAGGGGACAGTCTCGGCGCGAGCAGTACTTC	CAWSRGQSRREQYF
NA	TRBD1	TRBJ1-2	TRBV5-1	TGCGCCAGCAGCACGGGACAGACTAACTATGGCTACACCTTC	CASSTGQTNYGYTF
NA	NA	TRBJ2-7	TRBV18	TGTGCCAGCTCACCAAAGGCAGCCAACAGGGAGTACTTC	CASSPKAANREYF
few	NA	TRBJ2-3	TRBV4-3	TGCGCCAGCAGCCAAGATGGTATTGCAGGGCTGGATACGCAGTATTTT	CASSQDGIAGLDTQYF
NA	TRBD2	TRBJ2-5	TRBV5-1	TGCGCCAGCAGCTTGCAATACAGCGGGAGGACGGGGTACCAAGAGACCCAGTACTTC	CASSLQYSGRTGYQETQYF
NA	TRBD1	TRBJ1-1	TRBV4-2	TGTGCCAGCAGCCAGGGACAGGGGAGCACTGAAGCTTTCTTT	CASSQGQGSTEAFF
NA	NA	TRBJ1-1	TRBV5-5	TGTGCCAGCAGCTTGTTTAAAGGGGCAGGGAACACTGAAGCTTTCTTT	CASSLFKGAGNTEAFF
NA	NA	TRBJ2-2	TRBV7-3	TGTGCCAGCAGTTCCGCGTCGTTTGGCACCGGGGAGCTGTTTTTT	CASSSASFGTGELFF
NA	NA	TRBJ1-1	TRBV12-5	TGTGCTAGTGGTTTGAACAGCCTTGAAGCTTTCTTT	CASGLNSLEAFF
NA	NA	TRBJ1-2	TRBV30	TGTGCCTGGAGTGTACTCATAAATGGCTACACCTTC	CAWSVLINGYTF
NA	TRBD2	TRBJ2-1	TRBV2	TGTGCCAGAATAGCGGGAGGGCCAGACAATGAGCAGTTCTTC	CARIAGGPDNEQFF
NA	NA	TRBJ1-5	TRBV28	TGTGCCAGCAGTTTAAGATCTGGGCATCAGCCCCAGCATTTT	CASSLRSGHQPQHF
NA	NA	TRBJ1-1	TRBV6-1	TGTGCCAGCAGTTGGGGGACAGAAGCTTTCTTT	CASSWGTEAFF
NA	NA	TRBJ1-3	TRBV6-5	TGTGCCAGCAGTACCCGACAGTCCTCTGGAAACACCATATATTTT	CASSTRQSSGNTIYF
NA	TRBD2	TRBJ2-7	TRBV10-3	TGTGCCATCAGTGAAAGCGGGAGCGGATACGAGCAGTACTTC	CAISESGSGYEQYF
NA	TRBD2	TRBJ2-7	TRBV6-6	TGTGCCAGCAGTTCGGGACTAGCGGGAGTTAACTACGAGCAGTACTTC	CASSSGLAGVNYEQYF
NA	TRBD1	TRBJ1-6	TRBV18	TGTGCCAGCTCAGCCGGGACAGGGTTTAATTCACCCCTCCACTTT	CASSAGTGFNSPLHF
few	TRBD2	TRBJ2-3	TRBV28	TGTGCCAGCAGTTCAGGTAGCGGGAGCCGAGTTCCGCCCGCGTCAGATACGCAGTATTTT	CASSSGSGSRVPPASDTQYF
NA	NA	TRBJ1-3	TRBV4-2	TGTGCCAGCAGCCAAGTTGGGTTGGGGGCGAGGTCGGGAAACACCATATATTTT	CASSQVGLGARSGNTIYF
NA	TRBD1	TRBJ1-1	TRBV5-8	TGTGCCAGCAGAATTTACAGGGGCTCGCCTGAAGCTTTCTTT	CASRIYRGSPEAFF
NA	NA	TRBJ2-1	TRBV21-1	TGTGGCAGCAGCAAAGTATGGCGGATGCGTTCCTACAATGAGCAGTTCTTC	CGSSKVWRMRSYNEQFF
NA	TRBD2	TRBJ2-1	TRBV29-1	TGCAGCGTTGAAGATACCCCAGGGCTAGCGGAAATTCAAACCTACAATGAGCAGTTCTTC	CSVEDTPGLAEIQTYNEQFF
NA	NA	TRBJ2-3	TRBV6-1	TGTGCCAGCACGCCCAGGCGGGCTCTCACAGATACGCAGTATTTT	CASTPRRALTDTQYF
NA	TRBD2	TRBJ2-7	TRBV29-1	TGCAGCGTGGGGCTTCAGGTCCCCGGGAGGGGGTCCTACGAGCAGTACTTC	CSVGLQVPGRGSYEQYF
NA	NA	TRBJ2-3	TRBV9	TGTGCCAGCCGGCATAGCGGAAGTAGCACAGATACGCAGTATTTT	CASRHSGSSTDTQYF
NA	TRBD1	TRBJ1-1	TRBV19	TGTGCCAGTAGTACGGGACAGATGAACACTGAAGCTTTCTTT	CASSTGQMNTEAFF
NA	TRBD1	TRBJ1-2	TRBV7-2	TGTGCCGGCAGCTTAGATCCAGGGGGCATGGGCTACACCTTC	CAGSLDPGGMGYTF